This TCR beta chain originates from a study of PD-1 blockade in classical Hodgkin lymphoma. Study-level results: Reported baseline diversity: healthy donors highest, relapsed/refractory patients lowest.

Each patient relapsed following autologous stem cell transplantation, and prior brentuximab vedotin exposure differed. Only in-frame clones appear in the TCRdb table, and some are missing; sequencing was by immunoSEQ multiplex PCR. The sample includes tens of thousands of clones, approximately 81% seen only once; the top ten take more than 8%. Comment on this clone: Its antigen remains unidentified.

The material was peripheral blood mononuclear cells (PBMCs), obtained before the second cycle of nivolumab. The TCR was taken from a human donor with classical Hodgkin lymphoma.

The CDR3 protein is CASSPRTSGGYEQYF. The CDR3 nucleotides are TGTGCCAGCAGCCCCCGGACTAGCGGGGGTTACGAGCAGTACTTC. The V and J genes are TRBV7-8 and TRBJ2-7, with TRBD2 identical over 13 bases. The CDR3 consists of 15 residues. Per germline, CDR1 SGHVS and CDR2 FQNEAQ. Trimming at V came to 5 bases and at J to 4 bases, leaving 5 bases not matched to a gene.